These 26 T cell receptor beta chains share one sample of origin, sequenced in a study of shared clonotypes between healthy human individuals (dated by TCRdb to 2020 to 2022). The library was built by means of the immunoSEQ multiplex PCR assay. The source is immuneACCESS, and TCRdb retained only in-frame sequences with V and J called. Part of the clones is not carried over; for the studies checked, unresolved V genes explain less than half of this, and the remainder is unexplained. In all, the sample holds roughly 2.4 million clones, and 90% to 96% of those were seen once. The leading ten clones occupy 0.1% to 0.15% of the sample. The sample comprised naive CD4+ T cells sorted from blood. Explained via the paper, the cell subset or site label denotes: CD45RA+ positively selected. Every receptor here comes from a man between 18 and 35 years old in good health.

This rearrangement joins TRBV2 to TRBJ2-7; D not resolved. The germline V and J ends were trimmed by 7 bases and 4 bases, with 8 bases remaining between them. This CDR3 contains 11 residues. Germline CDR1 and CDR2: SNHLY and FYNNEI. The CDR3 region has the DNA TGTGCCAGCACTGAGACATACGAGCAGTACTTC. This codes for CASTETYEQYF.

A note on this clone: Distinct nucleotide sequences in the sample also encode this CDR3. This chain joins TRBV5-1 and TRBJ1-1; D not resolved. V lost 2 bases, J lost 6 bases, and 5 bases lay in between. The CDR3 runs to 11 residues. The V gene's germline CDR1 is SGHRS and CDR2 YFSETQ. This CDR3 is CASSLGPEAFF. The CDR3 DNA reads as TGCGCCAGCAGCTTAGGGCCTGAAGCTTTCTTT.

The V and J genes are TRBV28 and TRBJ1-1; no definite D call. The CDR3 is 15 amino acids. The ends were cut back, 7 bases at V and 4 bases at J, with 19 bases in the middle. In germline, CDR1 is MDHEN, CDR2 SYDVKM. The CDR3 spells CASKRSGSLSTEAFF. The CDR3 nucleotides read TGTGCCAGCAAGCGTTCGGGCAGCTTGAGCACTGAAGCTTTCTTT.

The chain recombines TRBV6-5 with TRBJ2-4; no reliable D call. The CDR3 is 15 residues long. The V gene lost 6 bases and the J gene lost 0 bases, with 12 bases spanning the gap. From germline, CDR1 is MNHEY and CDR2 SVGAGI. The CDR3 bases are TGTGCCAGCAGCTCCAAGGTGGTAGCCAAAAACATTCAGTACTTC. This gives the protein CASSSKVVAKNIQYF.

The V and J genes are TRBV27 and TRBJ2-5, with 12 bases matching TRBD2. V trimming: 4 bases; J trimming: 4 bases; junction bases outside the gene matches: 7. The CDR3 has 16 residues. Germline loops: CDR1 MNHEY, CDR2 SMNVEV (reference sequence). DNA of the CDR3: TGTGCCAGCAGTTCGAGCAGACTAGCGGGAGTAGAGACCCAGTACTTC. It encodes CASSSSRLAGVETQYF.

This chain links TRBV5-1 with TRBJ1-6; D is uncertain. The CDR3 has 16 amino acids. V lost 2 bases and J lost 7, with 16 bases in between. CDR1 SGHRS and CDR2 YFSETQ come from the germline V gene. CDR3 sequence reads: CASSLKVYGSNSPLHF. Written as DNA, the CDR3 is TGCGCCAGCAGCTTAAAGGTTTACGGATCAAATTCACCCCTCCACTTT.

Of note for this clone: Distinct nucleotide sequences in the sample also encode this CDR3. The genes are TRBV4-2 and TRBJ1-2, with D perhaps TRBD1 (5 bases). V lost 5 bases to trimming and J lost 2 bases, with 6 bases between them. Germline V gives CDR1 LGHNA, CDR2 YNFKEQ. The CDR3 contains 12 residues. The CDR3 is CASSRDNYGYTF. Written as DNA, the CDR3 is TGTGCCAGCAGCAGGGACAACTATGGCTACACCTTC.

This sequence joins TRBV6-5 and TRBJ2-1; D is unresolved. This CDR3 region has 16 residues. CDR1 MNHEY and CDR2 SVGAGI come from the germline V gene. V was pared by 0 bases and J by 6 bases, with 15 bases between. The CDR3 DNA follows: TGTGCCAGCAGTTACTCGTCGGGTCTGGGCGGCAATGAGCAGTTCTTC. Translation: CASSYSSGLGGNEQFF.

The chain couples TRBV5-1 to TRBJ2-7, with TRBD2 matching 7 bases. The V gene end was trimmed by 0 bases and the J gene end by 5 bases; junction bases not matched to a gene: 2. The CDR3 covers 13 residues. Per germline, CDR1 SGHRS and CDR2 YFSETQ. CDR3 bases: TGCGCCAGCAGCTTGGTGAGCGGGAACGAGCAGTACTTC. This gives the protein CASSLVSGNEQYF.

The chain carries TRBV6-1 and TRBJ2-3; weak D call: TRBD2 (6 bases). CDR1 is MNHNS, CDR2 SASEGT, per germline. V gave up 4 bases and J gave up 0 bases, with 14 bases separating them. The CDR3 runs to 16 residues. CDR3 region: CASSASLATSTDTQYF. CDR3 bases: TGTGCCAGCAGTGCCTCCCTAGCGACTAGCACAGATACGCAGTATTTT.

The chain couples TRBV7-9 to TRBJ2-2; 7 nucleotides match TRBD1. Germline V gene sequence: CDR1 SEHNR, CDR2 FQNEAQ (reference sequence). With 4 bases clipped from V and 8 bases from J, the junction kept 16 bases outside the gene matches. The CDR3 loop spans 17 amino acids. The CDR3 loop is CASSYAIRQGLGGELFF. For the CDR3, the DNA is TGTGCCAGCAGCTACGCAATTCGACAGGGTTTGGGAGGGGAGCTGTTTTTT.

Remarks on this clone: Other DNA sequences within the sample encode an identical CDR3. This chain connects TRBV13 to TRBJ2-7, with unresolved D. CDR3 size: 12 residues. Germline CDR1 is PRHDT and CDR2 is FYEKMQ (reference sequence). V was cut by 3 bases and J by 5 bases, with 8 bases left in between. The CDR3 here is CASSLGWDEQYF. CDR3 nucleotide sequence: TGTGCCAGCAGCTTGGGATGGGACGAGCAGTACTTC.

With respect to this clone: Distinct nucleotide sequences in the sample also encode this CDR3. CDR3 sequence (DNA): TGTGCCAGCAGCTTAGATCTGGGGTCCTACAATGAGCAGTTCTTC. It yields the protein CASSLDLGSYNEQFF. This chain joins TRBV11-2 and TRBJ2-1, with D uncertain. The V end lost 0 bases, the J end lost 1 base, and 7 bases lay between the germline ends. In germline, CDR1 is SGHAT, CDR2 FQNNGV. The CDR3 extends over 15 amino acids. Together with reference TRBV11-2 and TRBJ2-1, the CDR3 gives the full variable domain: EAGVAQSPRYKIIEKRQSVAFWCNPISGHATLYWYQQILGQGPKLLIQFQNNGVVDDSQLPKDRFSAERLKGVDSTLKIQPAKLEDSAVYLCASSLDLGSYNEQFFGPGTRLTVL.

The rearrangement links TRBV6-1 to TRBJ2-5; TRBD2 matches at 8 bases. CDR3 length: 13 residues. CDR1 and CDR2 from the germline V gene are MNHNS and SASEGT. V dropped 7 bases and J dropped 4; count of bases not matched to a gene: 5. In DNA, the CDR3 is TGTGCCAGCACTCCGGGACTAGGAGAGACCCAGTACTTC. This translates into CASTPGLGETQYF.

The chain couples TRBV5-4 to TRBJ1-6, with 10 bases aligning to TRBD1. From germline, CDR1 is SGHNT and CDR2 YYREEE (reference sequence). The J segment lost 8 bases and the V segment lost 0 bases, leaving 2 bases of the junction unmatched. The CDR3 sequence is 15 residues long. The CDR3 sequence is CASSLVDRGHSPLHF. The CDR3 DNA reads TGTGCCAGCAGCTTGGTCGACAGGGGGCATTCACCCCTCCACTTT.

The gene calls are TRBV30 and TRBJ2-7, with D tentatively TRBD2 (6 bases). V gave up 0 bases and J gave up 7 bases, with 10 bases separating them. CDR1 and CDR2 from the germline V gene are GTSNPN and SVGIG (reference sequence). This CDR3 is 12 amino acids long. The CDR3, as DNA: TGTGCCTGGAGTGTGGTGGGGGGAGAGCAGTACTTC. Protein: CAWSVVGGEQYF.

In this sample, this clone turned up once. The V and J genes are TRBV11-2 and TRBJ2-2; a possible D gene is TRBD1 (7 bases). This CDR3 region has 17 residues. Trimming took 1 base from V and 6 from J, leaving 18 bases between them. Germline-derived CDR1 and CDR2 are SGHAT and FQNNGV. CDR3 region: CASSLVAGQLFSGELFF. The CDR3 coding sequence is TGTGCCAGCAGCTTAGTTGCGGGACAGTTGTTTTCCGGGGAGCTGTTTTTT.

V usage is TRBV10-3 and J usage is TRBJ2-1; TRBD2 agrees at 10 bases. Germline CDR1 and CDR2: ENHRY and SYGVKD. The CDR3 extends over 16 amino acids. V was clipped by 3 bases and J by 8 bases; unmatched bases: 10. The CDR3, as DNA: TGTGCCATCAGTGACTCGATTGGGACTAGCGTAGATGAGCAGTTCTTC. Translation gives CAISDSIGTSVDEQFF.

The chain combines TRBV30 with TRBJ1-3; D is unclear. This CDR3 contains 12 residues. V lost 5 bases and J lost 0, with 5 bases in between. Germline lookup yields CDR1 GTSNPN and CDR2 SVGIG (reference sequence). CDR3 bases: TGTGCCTGGGCGGACTCTGGAAACACCATATATTTT. It is translated as CAWADSGNTIYF.

J is TRBJ2-7 and V is TRBV18, with a weak D call TRBD2 (6 bases). CDR3 length equals 14 residues. CDR1 is KGHSH, CDR2 LQKENI, per germline. Trimming stripped 3 bases from V and 4 bases from J, with 13 bases between. CDR3 loop: CASSPAGRLYEQYF. DNA for the CDR3: TGTGCCAGCTCACCTGCGGGACGGCTTTACGAGCAGTACTTC.

The chain recombines TRBV5-4 with TRBJ1-1; D is unclear. With 0 bases removed from V and 5 bases from J, the gap between germline ends came to 5 bases. CDR1 is SGHNT and CDR2 is YYREEE in the germline V gene (reference sequence). The CDR3 spans 12 residues. Here the CDR3 DNA reads TGTGCCAGCAGCTTGGGGTGGACTGAAGCTTTCTTT. Translating gives CASSLGWTEAFF.

The rearrangement joins TRBV28 to TRBJ2-2; D is unclear. Germline V gene sequence: CDR1 MDHEN, CDR2 SYDVKM. The CDR3 has 16 amino acids. V lost 3 bases, J lost 0 bases, and 11 bases lay in between. The CDR3 nucleotides are TGTGCCAGCAGTTTTTCAGGTGGGGCGAACACCGGGGAGCTGTTTTTT. It is translated as CASSFSGGANTGELFF.

The rearrangement uses TRBV4-1 and TRBJ1-1; D is unresolved. CDR1 and CDR2 (germline): MGHRA, YSYEKL. The ends were cut back, 0 bases at V and 5 bases at J, with 16 bases in the middle. The CDR3 is made up of 16 amino acids. The chain's CDR3 is CASSQEGRAGRTEAFF. CDR3 sequence (DNA): TGCGCCAGCAGCCAAGAGGGGAGGGCCGGGAGGACTGAAGCTTTCTTT.

The chain couples TRBV10-1 to TRBJ1-2, with D unresolved. Deletions cut 5 bases from V and 8 bases from J, with 15 bases between. CDR3 length equals 13 residues. Germline V gene sequence: CDR1 WNHNN, CDR2 SYGVQD (reference sequence). The CDR3: CASSLTPLGGYTF. Here the CDR3 DNA reads TGCGCCAGCAGTTTAACCCCCTTGGGAGGCTACACCTTC.

The V gene is TRBV14, the J gene TRBJ2-3; 13 bases agree with TRBD2. The CDR3 is 16 residues long. V was clipped by 4 bases and J by 6 bases; unmatched bases: 7. Germline assignment: CDR1 SGHDN and CDR2 FVKESK. CDR3 bases: TGTGCCAGCAGCCGGACTAGCGGGAGTCTTACGGATACGCAGTATTTT. It yields the protein CASSRTSGSLTDTQYF.

The CDR3 bases are TGTGCCAGTAGTATGAGGGGGAGGGACACTGAAGCTTTCTTT. Protein sequence: CASSMRGRDTEAFF. The chain is built from TRBV19 and TRBJ1-1; perhaps TRBD1 as D (6 bases). This CDR3 is 14 amino acids long. V was pared by 3 bases and J by 3 bases, with 11 bases between. Germline V gene data show CDR1 as LNHDA and CDR2 as SQIVND (reference sequence). Together with reference TRBV19 and TRBJ1-1, the CDR3 gives the full variable domain: DGGITQSPKYLFRKEGQNVTLSCEQNLNHDAMYWYRQDPGQGLRLIYYSQIVNDFQKGDIAEGYSVSREKKESFPLTVTSAQKNPTAFYLCASSMRGRDTEAFFGQGTRLTVV.